Presented here are 31 T cell receptor beta chains from one specimen sequenced in a study of blood T cell repertoires in COVID-19. The protocol was immunoSEQ multiplex PCR, while the TCRdb copy is restricted to in-frame clones and leaves out a portion. This table holds a few hundred thousand clones, 87% found once. The sequenced material came from peripheral blood. The receptors were sampled from a man between 18 and 35 years old with active or convalescent COVID-19.

This chain links TRBV16 with TRBJ1-5, with D unresolved. Germline CDR1 and CDR2: KGHSY and FQNENV. The CDR3 consists of 14 residues. V was trimmed by 4 bases and J by 0 bases, leaving 7 bases between them. Here the CDR3 reads CASSLTNSNQPQHF. The CDR3 nucleotides read TGTGCCAGCAGCCTCACTAATAGCAATCAGCCCCAGCATTTT.

This rearrangement joins TRBV28 to TRBJ1-2; 9 nucleotides match TRBD1. The CDR3 has 14 residues. Germline trimming cut 5 bases from V and 3 bases from J; bases unmatched to any gene: 4. Germline loops: CDR1 MDHEN, CDR2 SYDVKM. Here the CDR3 DNA reads TGTGCCAGCAGTCGACAGGGGGGATACTATGGCTACACCTTC. This encodes CASSRQGGYYGYTF.

The chain employs TRBV18 and TRBJ2-7; no reliable D call. V lost 4 bases, J lost 0 bases, and 7 bases lay in between. CDR1 and CDR2 from the germline V gene are KGHSH and LQKENI. The CDR3 runs to 13 residues. CDR3 sequence (DNA): TGTGCCAGCTCACGAACAGACTCCTACGAGCAGTACTTC. Protein sequence: CASSRTDSYEQYF.

This clone was picked up many times. This chain joins TRBV6-4 and TRBJ2-3, with D maybe TRBD2 (5 bases). Trimming left V 5 bases short and J 1 base short, with 13 bases between. This CDR3 has 15 residues. Germline assignment: CDR1 MRHNA and CDR2 SNTAGT. The CDR3 protein is CASSRERTGTDTQYF. In DNA form, the CDR3 reads TGTGCCAGCAGTCGGGAACGGACTGGCACAGATACGCAGTATTTT.

DNA of the CDR3: TGTGCCAGCAGCTCCGCTAACCCGGGACAGGGGGCGATAAACGAGCAGTACTTC. Protein: CASSSANPGQGAINEQYF. This chain connects TRBV7-9 to TRBJ2-7; TRBD1 agrees at 12 bases. The CDR3 is made up of 18 amino acids. Per the germline V gene, CDR1 is SEHNR and CDR2 is FQNEAQ (reference sequence). The trim removed 4 bases at V and 5 bases at J, leaving 15 bases unmatched.

V gene TRBV4-1 combines with J gene TRBJ1-3; D unclear. V was shortened by 1 base and J by 4 bases, with 8 bases between the two germline ends. CDR1 is MGHRA and CDR2 is YSYEKL in the germline V gene. The CDR3 has 14 residues. The CDR3 protein is CASSQVEGGNTIYF. CDR3 sequence (DNA): TGCGCCAGCAGCCAAGTTGAGGGCGGAAACACCATATATTTT.

The chain uses TRBV5-3 and TRBJ2-1; 8 nucleotides agree with TRBD1. TRBV5-3 has ORF status, its function being uncertain. This CDR3 has 15 residues. The V and J ends lost 0 bases and 9 bases, in that order; junction bases with no gene match: 8. CDR3 sequence reads: CARSLGRTGRVEQFF. CDR3 nucleotide sequence: TGTGCCAGAAGCTTGGGGAGGACAGGGAGAGTTGAGCAGTTCTTC.

V and J are TRBV7-6 and TRBJ2-5, with D perhaps TRBD2 (5 bases). The CDR3 length is 12 residues. V gave up 3 bases and J gave up 9 bases, with 11 bases separating them. Germline-derived CDR1 and CDR2 are SGHVS and FNYEAQ. The CDR3: CASSFPLGAQYF. CDR3 nucleotides: TGTGCCAGCAGCTTCCCCCTCGGGGCCCAGTACTTC.

This clone came up once. This chain joins TRBV4-1 and TRBJ1-1; D remains unclear. V dropped 0 bases and J dropped 0 bases, with 5 bases sitting between them. CDR3 size: 14 residues. Germline assignment: CDR1 MGHRA and CDR2 YSYEKL. The CDR3 DNA reads TGCGCCAGCAGCCAAGATTATTTGAACACTGAAGCTTTCTTT. As protein: CASSQDYLNTEAFF.

The chain joins TRBV27 to TRBJ2-7, with D possibly being TRBD2 (5 bases). V shed 5 bases and J shed 0 bases, with 17 bases lying between them. In germline, CDR1 is MNHEY, CDR2 SMNVEV (reference sequence). The CDR3 is 16 amino acids. As DNA, the CDR3 is TGTGCCAGCAGTCCAGGAGTGGGAGATCTCTCCTACGAGCAGTACTTC. Its protein is CASSPGVGDLSYEQYF.

This sequence joins TRBV10-2 and TRBJ1-6; 10 bases agree with TRBD1. The length of the CDR3 is 16 residues. Germline values: CDR1 WSHSY, CDR2 SAAADI. With V trimmed by 0 bases and J by 9 bases, 5 bases remained unmatched. The CDR3 region has the DNA TGCGCCAGCAGTGAGTCACCCCGGACAGGGGGTTCACCCCTCCACTTT. Protein sequence: CASSESPRTGGSPLHF.

The V gene is TRBV19, the J gene TRBJ2-7, with 9 bases matching TRBD1. The length of the CDR3 is 12 residues. Looked up from germline, CDR1 is LNHDA and CDR2 is SQIVND (reference sequence). After removal of 10 bases from V and 5 bases from J, the junction contained 6 bases not matched to a gene. CDR3 DNA: TGTGCCACCGGGGACAGGGAGGACGAGCAGTACTTC. Amino acid sequence: CATGDREDEQYF.

This chain uses TRBV6-6 with TRBJ2-1; D is perhaps TRBD2 (5 bases). V lost 7 bases and J lost 4, with 17 bases in between. Germline V CDR1 and CDR2: MNHNY, SVGAGI (reference sequence). This CDR3 is built from 15 residues. The CDR3, as DNA: TGTGCCAGCACCTCGAGTAGAGGACTGTACAATGAGCAGTTCTTC. Translated: CASTSSRGLYNEQFF.

The chain employs TRBV4-3 and TRBJ1-3; weak D call: TRBD1 (5 bases). V lost 2 bases and J 2 bases, leaving 10 bases between the germline ends. The CDR3 extends over 15 amino acids. Germline CDR1 and CDR2: LGHNA and YSLEER. The CDR3 DNA reads as TGCGCCAGCAGCCAAATCGGGACTGCTGGAAACACCATATATTTT. The encoded protein is CASSQIGTAGNTIYF.

The chain links TRBV28 to TRBJ2-1; D possibly corresponds to TRBD1 (6 bases). The germline gives CDR1 MDHEN, CDR2 SYDVKM. The CDR3 is 15 residues long. V lost 2 bases and J 1 base, leaving 9 bases between the germline ends. The CDR3 loop reads CASSLLGASYNEQFF. The DNA of the CDR3 is TGTGCCAGCAGTTTACTGGGGGCGTCCTACAATGAGCAGTTCTTC.

The rearrangement uses TRBV5-6 and TRBJ2-1, with D perhaps TRBD2 (7 bases). The CDR3 consists of 15 residues. V was cut by 4 bases and J by 8 bases, with 19 bases left in between. Germline V gene lookup returns CDR1 SGHDT and CDR2 YYEEEE. CDR3 region: CASSDPGGPRDEQFF. CDR3 in DNA: TGTGCCAGCAGCGATCCGGGGGGCCCTCGGGATGAGCAGTTCTTC.

The chain recombines TRBV5-6 with TRBJ1-3, with D uncertain. The V end lost 0 bases, the J end lost 4 bases, and 8 bases lay between the germline ends. This CDR3 comprises 14 residues. The germline V gene encodes CDR1 SGHDT and CDR2 YYEEEE. In DNA form, the CDR3 reads TGTGCCAGCAGCTTGGCCGGTCGGGGAAACACCATATATTTT. This gives the protein CASSLAGRGNTIYF. The full variable domain, rest sourced from reference TRBV5-6 and TRBJ1-3, is DAGVTQSPTHLIKTRGQQVTLRCSPKSGHDTVSWYQQALGQGPQFIFQYYEEEERQRGNFPDRFSGHQFPNYSSELNVNALLLGDSALYLCASSLAGRGNTIYFGEGSWLTVV.

The V gene is TRBV11-2, the J gene TRBJ1-1; no clear D gene. CDR3 length equals 13 residues. The V gene lost 6 bases and the J gene lost 8 bases, with 16 bases spanning the gap. CDR1 SGHAT and CDR2 FQNNGV come from the germline V gene. Here the CDR3 DNA reads TGTGCCAGCAGAAAATCGGGTTCGGGGGAAGCTTTCTTT. Its protein is CASRKSGSGEAFF.

The chain links TRBV5-4 to TRBJ1-2; a weak D match, TRBD1 (6 bases). Between the trimmed V and J ends, which lost 1 base and 2 bases, there was a span of 15 bases. Germline V gene sequence: CDR1 SGHNT, CDR2 YYREEE (reference sequence). The CDR3 has 16 amino acids. In DNA form, the CDR3 reads TGTGCCAGCAGCTTGTTGGGGGGGGGCGTAAACTATGGCTACACCTTC. It encodes CASSLLGGGVNYGYTF.

The rearrangement uses TRBV19 and TRBJ2-2; tentatively, D is TRBD2 (5 bases). Germline assignment: CDR1 LNHDA and CDR2 SQIVND (reference sequence). This CDR3 comprises 14 residues. Deletions cut 10 bases from V and 3 bases from J, with 15 bases between. CDR3 in DNA: TGTGCCACACGGGGTCCGCGGGACACCGGGGAGCTGTTTTTT. Amino acid sequence: CATRGPRDTGELFF.

J is TRBJ2-3 and V is TRBV7-8; weak D call: TRBD2 (6 bases). The V end lost 5 bases, the J end lost 2 bases, and 14 bases lay between the germline ends. The CDR3 length is 15 residues. Per the germline V gene, CDR1 is SGHVS and CDR2 is FQNEAQ. The CDR3 spells CASSGPWRDTDTQYF. CDR3 sequence (DNA): TGTGCCAGCAGCGGACCTTGGAGGGACACAGATACGCAGTATTTT.

V is TRBV6-1 and J is TRBJ1-1; a possible D gene is TRBD1 (6 bases). The germline V gene encodes CDR1 MNHNS and CDR2 SASEGT. The CDR3 is 13 amino acids. V gave up 7 bases and J gave up 4 bases, with 13 bases separating them. In DNA, the CDR3 is TGTGCCAGCAAGTTAGCGGGGGCCACTGAAGCTTTCTTT. Protein sequence: CASKLAGATEAFF.

In this sample, this clone turned up a few times. The gene calls are TRBV4-1 and TRBJ1-1; no clear D gene. Trimming took 1 base from V and 1 from J, leaving 10 bases between them. This CDR3 contains 15 residues. CDR1 is MGHRA and CDR2 is YSYEKL in the germline V gene. The CDR3 sequence is CASSQVPGGNTEAFF. The CDR3, as DNA: TGCGCCAGCAGCCAAGTCCCTGGAGGGAACACTGAAGCTTTCTTT.

The chain couples TRBV7-2 to TRBJ2-3; 7 nucleotides agree with TRBD2. The CDR3 sequence is 14 residues long. V lost 0 bases, J lost 6 bases, and 3 bases stayed unmatched. CDR1 is SGHTA, CDR2 FQGNSA, per germline. CDR3: CASSLAGRRDTQYF. In DNA, the CDR3 is TGTGCCAGCAGCTTAGCCGGGAGGAGGGATACGCAGTATTTT.

The CDR3 here is CASLLGAANEKLFF. CDR3 sequence (DNA): TGTGCCAGCCTCCTGGGGGCGGCTAATGAAAAACTGTTTTTT. The chain joins TRBV6-5 to TRBJ1-4; TRBD1 is a possible D gene (6 bases). V lost 8 bases and J 3 bases, leaving 13 bases between the germline ends. Germline V CDR1 and CDR2: MNHEY, SVGAGI. The CDR3 contains 14 residues.

The chain employs TRBV7-9 and TRBJ2-5, with D unresolved. Germline CDR1 reads SEHNR; CDR2 reads FQNEAQ (reference sequence). Trimming left V 2 bases short and J 1 base short, with 8 bases between. The CDR3 sequence is 14 residues long. DNA for the CDR3: TGTGCCAGCAGCTTAATTAACATCCAAGAGACCCAGTACTTC. Residues: CASSLINIQETQYF.

This rearrangement joins TRBV9 to TRBJ1-2; 12 bases align to TRBD1. This CDR3 is built from 13 residues. V shed 5 bases, J shed 8 bases, and the junction held 4 bases outside the gene matches. CDR1 is SGDLS and CDR2 is YYNGEE in the germline V gene. This CDR3 reads CASSRDRGPGYTF. The CDR3 region has the DNA TGTGCCAGCAGTCGGGACAGGGGGCCCGGCTACACCTTC. Based on the CDR3 plus reference TRBV9 and TRBJ1-2, the full variable domain is DSGVTQTPKHLITATGQRVTLRCSPRSGDLSVYWYQQSLDQGLQFLIQYYNGEERAKGNILERFSAQQFPDLHSELNLSSLELGDSALYFCASSRDRGPGYTFGSGTRLTVV.

The chain has TRBV7-2 and TRBJ2-7, with D possibly being TRBD1 (7 bases). CDR1 is SGHTA, CDR2 FQGNSA, per germline. CDR3 length: 16 amino acids. Trimming left V 0 bases short and J 2 bases short, with 14 bases between. As DNA, the CDR3 is TGTGCCAGCAGCTTAGCGCCGGACAGGACTACCTACGAGCAGTACTTC. Amino acid sequence: CASSLAPDRTTYEQYF.

A few counts support this clone. The chain joins TRBV7-9 to TRBJ1-2; TRBD1 aligns across 8 bases. This CDR3 spans 14 amino acids. Germline V gives CDR1 SEHNR, CDR2 FQNEAQ (reference sequence). J gave up 6 bases and V 3 bases, and 6 bases lay outside the gene matches. This chain's CDR3 is CASSLSGQDDGYTF. The CDR3 DNA is TGTGCCAGCAGCTTGTCGGGACAGGATGATGGCTACACCTTC. The full variable domain, rest sourced from reference TRBV7-9 and TRBJ1-2, is DTGVSQNPRHKITKRGQNVTFRCDPISEHNRLYWYRQTLGQGPEFLTYFQNEAQLEKSRLLSDRFSAERPKGSFSTLEIQRTEQGDSAMYLCASSLSGQDDGYTFGSGTRLTVV.

This chain connects TRBV2 to TRBJ2-7; a weak D match, TRBD2 (6 bases). Trimming shortened V by 2 bases and J by 3 bases, and 11 bases separated the two germline ends. The CDR3 spans 14 residues. Germline CDR1 is SNHLY and CDR2 is FYNNEI. The CDR3 nucleotides are TGTGCCAGCAGTGAACCGGGACTTATCTACGAGCAGTACTTC. Translation: CASSEPGLIYEQYF.

The chain carries TRBV11-2 and TRBJ2-7, with unresolved D. The CDR3 totals 12 residues. V lost 1 base, J lost 4 bases, and 5 bases lay in between. Per germline, CDR1 SGHAT and CDR2 FQNNGV. The DNA of the CDR3 is TGTGCCAGCAGCTTAGCCGGTTACGAGCAGTACTTC. It encodes CASSLAGYEQYF.